The 19 T cell receptor beta chains listed next were all sequenced from one sample in a study of T cells in Graves' hyperthyroidism and ophthalmopathy (dated by TCRdb to between 2018 and 2020). The library was built by means of multiplex PCR. Sequencing was carried out with an Illumina HiSeq 2000. The TCR beta CDR3 regions were amplified from the RNA transcripts. The TCR CDR3 was subjected to a first round of RT-PCR using the HTBI primer set and the Qiagen OneStep RT-PCR kit. The public reads were quality trimmed at Q25 with fastp and then assembled into clones with MiXCR by TCRdb, keeping productive beta chains. All rows with the same CDR3 protein become a single entry with the most common DNA and genes. A total of 450,000 to 650,000 distinct CDR3 sequences appear in this sample, roughly 15% of them only once. The ten largest clones add up to 17% of the sample. The material sequenced was blood. The receptor source for this set is a woman aged 18-29 years with Graves' ophthalmopathy.

This clonotype showed up many times. This rearrangement joins TRBV30 to TRBJ2-1; D unclear. CDR1 and CDR2 (germline): GTSNPN, SVGIG (reference sequence). This CDR3 contains 13 residues. The V end lost 5 bases, the J end lost 0 bases, and 8 bases lay between the germline ends. DNA for the CDR3: TGTGCCTGGGCTTGGGGCTCCTACAATGAGCAGTTCTTC. Translated: CAWAWGSYNEQFF.

This clonotype was observed many times. This chain connects TRBV5-6 to TRBJ2-5; 7 nucleotides agree with TRBD2. With V trimmed by 7 bases and J by 5 bases, 5 bases remained unmatched. The CDR3 has 12 residues. CDR1 is SGHDT, CDR2 YYEEEE, per germline. CDR3 sequence reads: CASGVGGETQYF. DNA for the CDR3: TGTGCCAGCGGAGTGGGGGGGGAGACCCAGTACTTC.

The genes are TRBV18 and TRBJ2-1; 7 bases map to TRBD1. The CDR3 totals 14 residues. The germline V gene encodes CDR1 KGHSH and CDR2 LQKENI. The V gene end was trimmed by 7 bases and the J gene end by 7 bases; junction bases not matched to a gene: 10. CDR3 residues: CASYRDSPHNEQFF. The CDR3, as DNA: TGTGCCAGCTACCGGGACAGCCCCCATAATGAGCAGTTCTTC.

At least ten counts were recorded for this clonotype. The rearrangement joins TRBV5-1 to TRBJ2-3, with D hard to call. From germline, CDR1 is SGHRS and CDR2 YFSETQ. The ends were cut back, 0 bases at V and 6 bases at J, with 17 bases in the middle. CDR3 length: 16 residues. Written as DNA, the CDR3 is TGCGCCAGCAGCTTGGCAGTAAACGCTTACATGGATACGCAGTATTTT. Translating it yields CASSLAVNAYMDTQYF.

This rearrangement joins TRBV6-1 to TRBJ1-3; 9 bases align to TRBD1. Per germline, CDR1 MNHNS and CDR2 SASEGT. The CDR3 spans 17 residues. V was clipped by 6 bases and J by 2 bases; unmatched bases: 11. CDR3 sequence (DNA): TGTGCCAGCAGCTTACTACTGGGACAGGGCGCTGGAAACACCATATATTTT. Residues: CASSLLLGQGAGNTIYF.

This clonotype was picked up many times. The rearrangement uses TRBV28 and TRBJ2-7, with TRBD1 identical over 9 bases. CDR3 length: 18 amino acids. V lost 0 bases, J lost 6 bases, and 15 bases stayed unmatched. CDR1 is MDHEN and CDR2 is SYDVKM in the germline V gene. The CDR3 loop reads CASSLWVGGGQGPSEQYF. As DNA, the CDR3 is TGTGCCAGCAGTTTATGGGTGGGTGGGGGACAGGGCCCCTCCGAGCAGTACTTC.

This clonotype turned up a few times. The chain carries TRBV27 and TRBJ1-1, with D maybe TRBD1 (5 bases). The length of the CDR3 is 13 residues. The germline V gene encodes CDR1 MNHEY and CDR2 SMNVEV (reference sequence). V was cut by 8 bases and J by 5 bases, with 15 bases left in between. DNA for the CDR3: TGTGCCAGCTCAACAGGTAGAGGGACTGAAGCTTTCTTT. Protein sequence: CASSTGRGTEAFF.

The rearrangement links TRBV4-1 to TRBJ1-3; D is uncertain. Germline CDR1 and CDR2: MGHRA and YSYEKL. Between the trimmed V and J ends, which lost 0 bases and 4 bases, there was a span of 10 bases. The CDR3 totals 15 residues. The CDR3 protein is CASSQDIAVGNTIYF. The CDR3 DNA reads as TGCGCCAGCAGCCAAGATATTGCAGTCGGAAACACCATATATTTT.

The chain recombines TRBV19 with TRBJ2-3; 10 bases are a match to TRBD2. Unmatched junction bases numbered 3, after V lost 3 bases and J lost 3 bases. The CDR3 runs 15 residues. Germline loops: CDR1 LNHDA, CDR2 SQIVND (reference sequence). The CDR3 DNA reads as TGTGCCAGTAGTATCCCTAGCGGGGGAACAGATACGCAGTATTTT. Translation: CASSIPSGGTDTQYF. Full variable domain (outside the CDR3, taken from reference TRBV19 and TRBJ2-3): DGGITQSPKYLFRKEGQNVTLSCEQNLNHDAMYWYRQDPGQGLRLIYYSQIVNDFQKGDIAEGYSVSREKKESFPLTVTSAQKNPTAFYLCASSIPSGGTDTQYFGPGTRLTVL.

On this clonotype: Just one base apart from a much larger clone, this may be a read error. This chain connects TRBV2 to TRBJ2-5, with D perhaps being TRBD1 or TRBD2 (5 bases each). Germline CDR1 reads SNHLY; CDR2 reads FYNNEI. The length of the CDR3 is 14 residues. The V and J ends lost 8 bases and 5 bases respectively, with 18 bases between them. The CDR3 DNA is TGTGCCAGCGGGACCTCCGGTGTCGGGGAGACCCAGTACTTC. Protein: CASGTSGVGETQYF.

Ten or more counts support this clonotype. The V and J genes are TRBV27 and TRBJ1-1, with 10 bases that match TRBD1. Germline assignment: CDR1 MNHEY and CDR2 SMNVEV (reference sequence). The V gene end was trimmed by 5 bases and the J gene end by 4 bases; junction bases not matched to a gene: 7. This CDR3 spans 15 amino acids. The CDR3 sequence: CASSTDRGELTEAFF. Written as DNA, the CDR3 is TGTGCCAGCAGTACGGACAGGGGGGAACTCACTGAAGCTTTCTTT.

The chain carries TRBV5-4 and TRBJ2-7; 7 bases map to TRBD2. The CDR3 is 15 amino acids. V was pared by 4 bases and J by 0 bases, with 7 bases of the junction left unmatched. CDR1 and CDR2 from the germline V gene are SGHNT and YYREEE (reference sequence). The CDR3 DNA sequence: TGTGCCAGCAGCGAAAGCGGGATCTCCTCCTACGAGCAGTACTTC. Translation: CASSESGISSYEQYF.

The sample holds many counts of this clonotype. The V gene is TRBV7-9, the J gene TRBJ2-7; D is tentatively TRBD1 or TRBD2 (5 bases each). The CDR3 is 15 residues long. Deletions cut 5 bases from V and 4 bases from J, with 18 bases between. Germline values: CDR1 SEHNR, CDR2 FQNEAQ (reference sequence). CDR3 loop: CASSPGAPSYYEQYF. The CDR3 DNA is TGTGCCAGCAGCCCCGGGGCCCCCAGTTATTACGAGCAGTACTTC.

Remarks on this clonotype: The conserved closing phenylalanine or tryptophan is absent in this CDR3, likely reflecting a read error. The chain carries TRBV12-3 or TRBV12-4 and TRBJ1-1; D remains ambiguous. The CDR3 totals 12 residues. The V end was cut by 4 bases, the J end by 4 bases, with 7 bases between. The CDR3 DNA follows: TGTGCCAGCAGTTATCAGGTCACTGAAGCTTTCCTT. It codes for CASSYQVTEAFL.

Many counts were recorded for this clonotype. The chain has TRBV27 and TRBJ1-2, with no clear D. Germline V CDR1 and CDR2: MNHEY, SMNVEV (reference sequence). The CDR3 is 14 residues long. The V and J ends lost 0 bases and 7 bases respectively, with 12 bases between them. CDR3 in amino acids: CASSLSSDRRGYTF. The CDR3, as DNA: TGTGCCAGCAGTTTATCCTCAGACCGCCGTGGCTACACCTTC.

This clonotype has ten or more counts. The chain joins TRBV18 to TRBJ1-2, with D possibly being TRBD1 (6 bases). Germline assignment: CDR1 KGHSH and CDR2 LQKENI. This CDR3 spans 16 amino acids. The V end was cut by 6 bases, the J end by 2 bases, with 19 bases between. The CDR3 sequence: CASSSSTGQVNYGYTF. CDR3 nucleotide sequence: TGTGCCAGCTCCTCAAGCACAGGGCAGGTCAACTATGGCTACACCTTC. Filled out from reference TRBV18 and TRBJ1-2, the complete variable domain reads NAGVMQNPRHLVRRRGQEARLRCSPMKGHSHVYWYRQLPEEGLKFMVYLQKENIIDESGMPKERFSAEFPKEGPSILRIQQVVRGDSAAYFCASSSSTGQVNYGYTFGSGTRLTVV.

This clonotype occurred many times. V usage is TRBV6-1 and J usage is TRBJ1-1, with TRBD1 matching 9 bases. Germline V CDR1 and CDR2: MNHNS, SASEGT. The CDR3 loop spans 15 amino acids. V trimming: 3 bases; J trimming: 4 bases; junction bases outside the gene matches: 6. The CDR3 DNA reads TGTGCCAGCAGTGATGTGACAGGGGGGGGCACTGAAGCTTTCTTT. As protein: CASSDVTGGGTEAFF.

This clonotype showed up many times. The chain is built from TRBV2 and TRBJ1-1; D not certain. V was cut by 7 bases and J by 0 bases, with 9 bases left in between. Germline lookup yields CDR1 SNHLY and CDR2 FYNNEI. This CDR3 region has 13 residues. The CDR3 nucleotides read TGTGCCAGCATTAGTCCGATGAACACTGAAGCTTTCTTT. The encoded protein is CASISPMNTEAFF.

The J gene is TRBJ1-1, the V gene TRBV7-8; the D is unclear. In germline, CDR1 is SGHVS, CDR2 FQNEAQ. The CDR3 consists of 14 residues. Between the trimmed V and J ends, which lost 0 bases and 4 bases, there was a span of 9 bases. The CDR3, as DNA: TGTGCCAGCAGCTTAGCACCCTCGTCCACTGAAGCTTTCTTT. Its protein is CASSLAPSSTEAFF.